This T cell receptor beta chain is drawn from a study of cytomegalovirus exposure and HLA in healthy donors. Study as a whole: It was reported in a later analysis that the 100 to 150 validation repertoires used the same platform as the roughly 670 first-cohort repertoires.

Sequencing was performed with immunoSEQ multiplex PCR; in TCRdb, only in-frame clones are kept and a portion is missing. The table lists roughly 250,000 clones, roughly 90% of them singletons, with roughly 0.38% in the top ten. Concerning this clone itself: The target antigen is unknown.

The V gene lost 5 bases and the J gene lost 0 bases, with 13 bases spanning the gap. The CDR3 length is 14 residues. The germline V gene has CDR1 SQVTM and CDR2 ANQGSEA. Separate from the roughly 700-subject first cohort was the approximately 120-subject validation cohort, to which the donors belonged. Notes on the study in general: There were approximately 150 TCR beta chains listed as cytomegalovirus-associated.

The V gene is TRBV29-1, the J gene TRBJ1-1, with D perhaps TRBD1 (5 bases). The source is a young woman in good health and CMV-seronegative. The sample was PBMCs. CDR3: CSVKRQIMNTEAFF. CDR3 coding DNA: TGCAGCGTTAAAAGACAGATTATGAACACTGAAGCTTTCTTT.